This entry features one T cell receptor (beta chain) sequence. Trimming shortened V by 1 base and J by 6 bases, and 5 bases separated the two germline ends. Germline V gene sequence: CDR1 GTSNPN, CDR2 SVGIG (reference sequence). CDR3 length: 11 amino acids. This entry is derived from a study of T-cell reconstitution after alpha-beta-depleted transplantation in children. Researchers prepared the TCRbeta library using unique molecular identifiers, the study reports. TCRdb used MiXCR to reprocess the PCR reads, holding one entry per CDR3 protein. The repertoire holds some 590,000 distinct CDR3 sequences, with under 12% as singletons.

The chain employs TRBV30 and TRBJ2-3; D gene uncertain. The receptor was isolated from a human donor who donated a stem cell graft to a child with acute myeloid leukemia. The input for sequencing was PBMCs from the stem cell graft donor, taken from the stem cell graft. The CDR3 nucleotides read TGTGCCTGGAGTGGCCGGGATACGCAGTATTTT. Its translation is CAWSGRDTQYF.